This TCR beta chain was documented in a study of blood T cell repertoires in COVID-19. Study information: Samples of COVID-19 (acute and convalescent) were obtained from the United States, Italy and Spain. Sources were T cells, B-cell-depleted T cells, or PBMCs; the material itself was cDNA or gDNA.

The V gene lost 5 bases and the J gene lost 5 bases, with 19 bases spanning the gap. The CDR3 runs to 15 residues. Germline V lookup: CDR1 SGHAT, CDR2 FQDESV (reference sequence). Original analysis: It was from reference gene primer amplification that nucleated cell counts were estimated. Produced via immunoSEQ multiplex PCR; TCRdb's table is partial and in-frame only. For V, J and clone size, that table is used; D and trimming come from the DNA. The data hold tens of thousands of clones, with approximately 83% observed a single time. Material for sequencing was peripheral blood. The sequence was obtained from a woman aged 60-75 years with acute or convalescent COVID-19. The J gene is TRBJ2-7, the V gene TRBV11-1; D might be TRBD2 (7 bases). DNA of the CDR3: TGTGCCAGCAGCCGGTCGGGGGGCCCACCCGACGAGCAGTACTTC. This gives the protein CASSRSGGPPDEQYF.